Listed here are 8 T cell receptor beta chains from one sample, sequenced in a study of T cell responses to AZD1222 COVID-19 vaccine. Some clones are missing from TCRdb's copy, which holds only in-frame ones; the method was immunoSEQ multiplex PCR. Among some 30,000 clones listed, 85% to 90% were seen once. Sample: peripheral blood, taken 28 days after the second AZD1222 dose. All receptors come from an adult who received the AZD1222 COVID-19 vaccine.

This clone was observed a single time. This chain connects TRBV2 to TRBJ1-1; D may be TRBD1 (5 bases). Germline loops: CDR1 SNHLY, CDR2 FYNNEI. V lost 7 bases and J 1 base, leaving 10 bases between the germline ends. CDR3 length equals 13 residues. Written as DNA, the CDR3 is TGTGCCAGCATCCCCAGGGAGAACACTGAAGCTTTCTTT. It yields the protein CASIPRENTEAFF.

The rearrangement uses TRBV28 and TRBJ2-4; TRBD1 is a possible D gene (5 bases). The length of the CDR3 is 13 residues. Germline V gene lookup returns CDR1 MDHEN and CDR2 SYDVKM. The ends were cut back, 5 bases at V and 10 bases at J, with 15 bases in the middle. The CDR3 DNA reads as TGTGCCAGCAGTCCCCCCCGCCCAGGGATTCAGTACTTC. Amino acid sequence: CASSPPRPGIQYF.

The CDR3 here is CASSERGGTEAFF. The CDR3 nucleotides are TGTGCCAGCAGTGAGCGGGGCGGGACTGAAGCTTTCTTT. The gene calls are TRBV6-4 and TRBJ1-1; D is possibly TRBD1 (5 bases). Trimming took off 3 bases at V and 5 bases at J, with 10 bases between the two ends. The CDR3 extends over 13 amino acids. CDR1 is MRHNA and CDR2 is SNTAGT in the germline V gene.

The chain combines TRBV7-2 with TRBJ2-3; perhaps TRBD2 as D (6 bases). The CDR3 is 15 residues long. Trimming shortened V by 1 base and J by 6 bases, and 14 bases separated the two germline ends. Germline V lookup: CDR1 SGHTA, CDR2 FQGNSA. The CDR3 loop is CASSLDWAGSDTQYF. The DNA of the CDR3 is TGTGCCAGCAGCTTAGATTGGGCGGGGTCGGATACGCAGTATTTT.

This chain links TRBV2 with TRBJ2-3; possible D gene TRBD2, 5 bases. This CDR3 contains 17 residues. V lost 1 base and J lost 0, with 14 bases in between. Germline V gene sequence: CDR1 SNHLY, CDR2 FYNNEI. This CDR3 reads CASSEGRGIPSTDTQYF. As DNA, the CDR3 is TGTGCCAGCAGTGAAGGTCGGGGAATCCCTAGCACAGATACGCAGTATTTT.

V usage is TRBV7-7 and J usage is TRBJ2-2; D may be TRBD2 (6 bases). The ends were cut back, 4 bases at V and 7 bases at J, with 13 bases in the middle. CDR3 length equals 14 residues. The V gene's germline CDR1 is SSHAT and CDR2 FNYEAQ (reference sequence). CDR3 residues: CASSSSGGSGELFF. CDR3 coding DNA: TGTGCCAGCAGCTCCTCTGGGGGGAGCGGGGAGCTGTTTTTT.

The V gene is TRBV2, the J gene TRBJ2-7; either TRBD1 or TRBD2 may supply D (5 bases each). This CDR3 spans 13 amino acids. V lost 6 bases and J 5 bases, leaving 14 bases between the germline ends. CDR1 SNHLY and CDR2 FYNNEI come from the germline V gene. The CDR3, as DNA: TGTGCCAGCAGGCGGCAGGGTAGCGACGAGCAGTACTTC. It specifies CASRRQGSDEQYF.

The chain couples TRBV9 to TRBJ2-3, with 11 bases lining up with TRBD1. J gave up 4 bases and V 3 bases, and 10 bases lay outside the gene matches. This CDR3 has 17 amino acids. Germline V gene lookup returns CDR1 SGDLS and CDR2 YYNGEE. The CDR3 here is CASSAAGQGDPPDTQYF. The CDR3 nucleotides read TGTGCCAGCAGCGCCGCGGGACAGGGGGACCCCCCAGATACGCAGTATTTT.